The table lists the clone carrying this T cell receptor beta chain with a count of one. The data stem from a study of control samples from healthy donors and cancer patients. Trimming cost V 1 base and J 4 bases, with 5 bases left between them. The CDR3 is made up of 12 amino acids. Sequencing used immunoSEQ multiplex PCR; TCRdb keeps in-frame clones, though not all of them. The sample yields roughly 370,000 clones, about 93% seen once. The TCR originated in a man aged 40-50 years with head and neck cancer. The chain links TRBV12-3 or TRBV12-4 to TRBJ2-7; D is ambiguous. Material: PBMCs. CDR3 nucleotides: TGTGCCAGCAGTTTAGGGACGTACGAGCAGTACTTC. This gives the protein CASSLGTYEQYF.